In this sample, the clone carrying this T cell receptor beta chain turned up a few times. The target antigen is unknown. It was RNA transcripts that yielded the amplified TCR beta CDR3 regions. Carried out on the TCR CDR3, a first-round RT-PCR used the HTBI primer set. One entry per CDR3 protein results from TCRdb running MiXCR on the multiplex PCR reads. The table has about 700,000 distinct CDR3 sequences, around 15% seen once. The sample originates from a study of T cells in Graves' hyperthyroidism and ophthalmopathy. No progression to ophthalmopathy during 18 months of follow-up defined stable disease. Investigators excluded patients with uncontrolled infection, other autoimmune disease, pregnancy or lactation. The junction had 4 bases not matched to a gene; V was cut back by 3 bases and J by 3 bases. CDR3 length: 15 residues. Germline V gene lookup returns CDR1 KGHDR and CDR2 SFDVKD. Regarding the study as a whole: The authors' 13 V-J model separated ophthalmopathy from stable hyperthyroidism.

This sequence was found in a woman aged 18-29 years with Graves' hyperthyroidism. V is TRBV24-1 and J is TRBJ1-5, with TRBD1 matching over 7 bases. The sequenced sample was blood. This chain's CDR3 is CATSDPTGANQPQHF. The CDR3 region has the DNA TGTGCCACCAGTGATCCAACAGGGGCCAATCAGCCCCAGCATTTT.